Below are 30 T cell receptor beta chains sequenced from a single sample in a study of T cells in Graves' hyperthyroidism and ophthalmopathy. RNA transcripts yielded amplified TCR beta CDR3 regions. First-round RT-PCR targeting the TCR CDR3 was performed with the HTBI primer set. TCRdb analysed the multiplex PCR reads with MiXCR anew, one entry per CDR3 protein. In the table there are 200,000 to 250,000 distinct CDR3 sequences, under 20% of which are singletons. The sequenced sample was blood. These receptors originate from a man aged 50 to 60 with Graves' hyperthyroidism.

The chain links TRBV28 to TRBJ1-4; 8 bases match TRBD1. From germline, CDR1 is MDHEN and CDR2 SYDVKM. The junction had 11 bases not matched to a gene; V was cut back by 5 bases and J by 6 bases. The CDR3 has 16 residues. CDR3 nucleotides: TGTGCCAGCAGTGAATCAGGGGGCGTGACGTATGAAAAACTGTTTTTT. This encodes CASSESGGVTYEKLFF.

About this clonotype itself: The germline gene is not matched at one end of the junction; a read error may be the cause. The V and J genes are TRBV9 and TRBJ2-3; possible D gene TRBD1, 8 bases. From germline, CDR1 is SGDLS and CDR2 YYNGEE. The CDR3 runs to 14 residues. The DNA of the CDR3 is TGTGCCAACAGCGCGGACAGGGAGGGAGGTACGCAGTATTTT. As protein: CANSADREGGTQYF.

J is TRBJ2-7 and V is TRBV20-1; 8 bases match TRBD1. Germline CDR1 is DFQATT and CDR2 is SNEGSKA (reference sequence). The CDR3 sequence is 13 residues long. Trimming at V came to 3 bases and at J to 7 bases, leaving 8 bases not matched to a gene. The DNA of the CDR3 is TGCAGTGCTAGGGGCAGGGGGCCTCAAGAGCAGTACTTC. Translation gives CSARGRGPQEQYF.

This clonotype showed up just a few times. This chain uses TRBV5-1 with TRBJ2-3; TRBD2 aligns across 11 bases. With 4 bases clipped from V and 0 bases from J, the junction kept 4 bases outside the gene matches. The germline gives CDR1 SGHRS, CDR2 YFSETQ. CDR3 length equals 16 residues. CDR3 protein: CASSPSGRTSTDTQYF. The CDR3 nucleotides are TGCGCCAGCAGCCCTAGCGGGAGGACTAGCACAGATACGCAGTATTTT.

V and J are TRBV7-2 and TRBJ2-5; the D gene could be TRBD1 or TRBD2 (5 bases each). From germline, CDR1 is SGHTA and CDR2 FQGNSA. CDR3 size: 15 residues. V was cut by 1 base and J by 4 bases, with 13 bases left in between. The CDR3 DNA follows: TGTGCCAGCAGCTTAGGCTGGGCGAGGGGAGAGACCCAGTACTTC. Translated: CASSLGWARGETQYF.

With regard to this clonotype: The junction departs from germline at one end; a sequencing error may be responsible. The V gene is TRBV6-4, the J gene TRBJ2-1, with D perhaps being TRBD1 or TRBD2 (7 bases each). The CDR3 contains 16 residues. Germline loops: CDR1 MRHNA, CDR2 SNTAGT. Here the CDR3 DNA reads TGTGCCAGCAGTTACTCGCAGGGGGGGCCCTACAATGAGCAGTTCTTC. It is translated as CASSYSQGGPYNEQFF.

At least ten counts were recorded for this clonotype. In DNA form, the CDR3 reads TGTGCCAGCAGCGTAGAACTACACAATGAGCAGTTCTTC. As protein: CASSVELHNEQFF. V usage is TRBV9 and J usage is TRBJ2-1, with D unresolved. CDR3 length: 13 amino acids. The germline CDR1 and CDR2 sequences are SGDLS and YYNGEE. Between the trimmed V and J ends, which lost 0 bases and 5 bases, there was a span of 6 bases.

This clonotype occurred many times. The CDR3 coding sequence is TGTGCCAGCACCGGGGCGGATACGCAGTATTTT. The encoded protein is CASTGADTQYF. The rearrangement uses TRBV12-3 or TRBV12-4 and TRBJ2-3; TRBD1 or TRBD2 may be the D gene (5 bases each). The CDR3 spans 11 residues. Trimming shortened V by 7 bases and J by 6 bases, and 8 bases separated the two germline ends.

Worth noting for this clonotype: A read error may be the cause here, since a much bigger clone is one base away. V and J are TRBV27 and TRBJ2-7; no definite D call. The germline V gene encodes CDR1 MNHEY and CDR2 SMNVEV (reference sequence). The CDR3 loop spans 13 amino acids. The CDR3 here is CASSASVVYGQYF. CDR3 sequence (DNA): TGTGCCAGCAGTGCCTCGGTCGTCTACGGGCAGTACTTC.

In its sample, this clonotype was seen many times. This chain links TRBV2 with TRBJ2-5, with D unresolved. V gave up 6 bases and J gave up 5 bases, with 13 bases separating them. Germline assignment: CDR1 SNHLY and CDR2 FYNNEI. The CDR3 contains 13 residues. The CDR3 loop is CASRSFQVETQYF. CDR3 DNA sequence: TGTGCCAGCAGGAGCTTCCAGGTCGAGACCCAGTACTTC. The entire variable domain, with the rest obtained from reference TRBV2 and TRBJ2-5, is as follows: EPEVTQTPSHQVTQMGQEVILRCVPISNHLYFYWYRQILGQKVEFLVSFYNNEISEKSEIFDDQFSVERPDGSNFTLKIRSTKLEDSAMYFCASRSFQVETQYFGPGTRLLVL.

The J gene is TRBJ2-3, the V gene TRBV11-2; D is unresolved. V was pared by 5 bases and J by 8 bases, with 20 bases between. The CDR3 length is 15 residues. The germline V gene has CDR1 SGHAT and CDR2 FQNNGV. The CDR3 spells CASSALTKQWSTQYF. CDR3 DNA sequence: TGTGCCAGCAGCGCTTTAACTAAACAGTGGAGTACGCAGTATTTT.

This clonotype was observed many times. The genes are TRBV6-4 and TRBJ1-1; TRBD1 might be the D (6 bases). V dropped 6 bases and J dropped 3 bases, with 14 bases sitting between them. CDR3 length: 14 amino acids. CDR1 is MRHNA, CDR2 SNTAGT, per germline. CDR3 protein: CASRQGFLDTEAFF. In DNA, the CDR3 is TGTGCCAGCAGGCAGGGGTTTCTGGACACTGAAGCTTTCTTT.

This clonotype was observed many times. The chain employs TRBV6-1 and TRBJ1-5; tentatively, D is TRBD1 (6 bases). This CDR3 has 17 residues. V was trimmed by 2 bases and J by 3 bases, leaving 17 bases between them. Germline CDR1 MNHNS, CDR2 SASEGT. The CDR3 nucleotides are TGTGCCAGCAGTGAACCTCTTGCCAGGGGAATCAATCAGCCCCAGCATTTT. Translation: CASSEPLARGINQPQHF.

The rearrangement joins TRBV6-1 to TRBJ1-2; 7 nucleotides align to TRBD1. The CDR3 is made up of 15 amino acids. V lost 7 bases and J lost 3; bases outside the gene matches: 11. CDR1 is MNHNS and CDR2 is SASEGT in the germline V gene. The CDR3 is CASNLWDSGDYGYTF. CDR3 nucleotides: TGTGCCAGCAACCTTTGGGACAGTGGGGACTATGGCTACACCTTC.

As concerns this clonotype: The junction differs from germline at one of its ends, possibly a read error. The chain carries TRBV12-3 or TRBV12-4 and TRBJ2-1; TRBD2 might be the D (5 bases). The CDR3 length is 13 residues. CDR3 DNA sequence: TGCGCCAGCAGTTTAGGGCACGGGGTTCGGCAGTTCTTC. Translation gives CASSLGHGVRQFF.

Many counts were recorded for this clonotype. This chain uses TRBV12-3 or TRBV12-4 with TRBJ2-1, with 10 bases aligning to TRBD2. The V and J ends lost 2 bases and 8 bases, in that order; junction bases with no gene match: 12. The CDR3 runs 17 residues. CDR3 sequence reads: CASSLFWASGSMDEQFF. For the CDR3, the DNA is TGTGCCAGCAGTTTATTTTGGGCTAGCGGGAGCATGGATGAGCAGTTCTTC.

This clonotype appeared a few times. The genes are TRBV4-3 and TRBJ1-1; no reliable D call. The CDR3 length is 16 residues. The germline gives CDR1 LGHNA, CDR2 YSLEER. V was trimmed by 4 bases and J by 0 bases, leaving 15 bases between them. CDR3 loop: CASSPTYGSLNTEAFF. The CDR3 nucleotides are TGCGCCAGCAGCCCAACTTACGGGTCCTTGAACACTGAAGCTTTCTTT.

This clonotype was recorded many times. The CDR3 DNA follows: TGCGCCAGCAGTCAGGGACAGCTTAATGAGCAGTTCTTC. It translates to CASSQGQLNEQFF. This rearrangement joins TRBV5-1 to TRBJ2-1; 7 nucleotides align to TRBD1. CDR1 is SGHRS and CDR2 is YFSETQ in the germline V gene. The trim removed 5 bases at V and 7 bases at J, leaving 6 bases unmatched. This CDR3 contains 13 residues. Supplemented by reference TRBV5-1 and TRBJ2-1, the full variable domain reads KAGVTQTPRYLIKTRGQQVTLSCSPISGHRSVSWYQQTPGQGLQFLFEYFSETQRNKGNFPGRFSGRQFSNSRSEMNVSTLELGDSALYLCASSQGQLNEQFFGPGTRLTVL.

This clonotype has at least ten counts. The genes are TRBV20-1 and TRBJ2-3; TRBD1 agrees at 8 bases. The V segment lost 0 bases and the J segment 1 base; nucleotides outside the gene matches: 0. Germline V CDR1 and CDR2: DFQATT, SNEGSKA (reference sequence). CDR3 length equals 14 residues. The CDR3: CSAREGQGTDTQYF. The CDR3 bases are TGCAGTGCTAGAGAGGGACAGGGCACAGATACGCAGTATTTT.

With regard to this clonotype: No conserved phenylalanine or tryptophan is present at the end of the CDR3, so a read error is the likely explanation. This chain joins TRBV18 and TRBJ2-1, with TRBD2 as a possible D gene (5 bases). V was pared by 3 bases and J by 9 bases, with 18 bases between. The CDR3 loop spans 15 amino acids. The germline V gene encodes CDR1 KGHSH and CDR2 LQKENI. DNA of the CDR3: TGTGCCAGCTCACCCGGTCGGCACGGGGATGGTGAGCAGTTCGTC. Its protein is CASSPGRHGDGEQFV.

The rearrangement links TRBV5-1 to TRBJ1-5, with a possible D match to TRBD1 (6 bases). The CDR3 loop spans 14 amino acids. Germline V lookup: CDR1 SGHRS, CDR2 YFSETQ. V lost 4 bases and J lost 6, with 14 bases in between. The CDR3 sequence: CASSPSGDIQPQHF. The CDR3 region has the DNA TGCGCCAGCAGCCCTTCAGGGGATATTCAGCCCCAGCATTTT.

The chain combines TRBV5-6 with TRBJ1-1; 10 nucleotides line up with TRBD1. Germline V CDR1 and CDR2: SGHDT, YYEEEE. Unmatched junction bases numbered 12, after V lost 3 bases and J lost 7 bases. This CDR3 has 16 amino acids. The DNA for the CDR3 is TGTGCCAGCAGCTGGGACAGGGGCCACCCCCGTCTTGAAGCTTTCTTT. Amino acids: CASSWDRGHPRLEAFF.

V is TRBV6-1 and J is TRBJ1-2; D might be TRBD1 (5 bases). With 2 bases removed from V and 7 bases from J, the gap between germline ends came to 17 bases. Germline lookup yields CDR1 MNHNS and CDR2 SASEGT. The CDR3 extends over 15 amino acids. The DNA of the CDR3 is TGTGCCAGCAGTGAAACAGGACGCCGCGCTGGTGGCTACACCTTC. Its translation is CASSETGRRAGGYTF.

V usage is TRBV29-1 and J usage is TRBJ1-5; no clear D gene. Germline assignment: CDR1 SQVTM and CDR2 ANQGSEA. CDR3 size: 13 residues. Deletions cut 6 bases from V and 3 bases from J, with 12 bases between. Here the CDR3 reads CSVRDLPNQPQHF. DNA of the CDR3: TGCAGCGTGAGGGATCTTCCCAATCAGCCCCAGCATTTT.

Comment on this clonotype: At one boundary the junction diverges from the germline segment, which might be a read error. This chain joins TRBV28 and TRBJ2-7, with no clear D. This CDR3 has 15 residues. Germline CDR1 reads MDHEN; CDR2 reads SYDVKM. The DNA of the CDR3 is TGTGCCAGCACGACCCCGGGTTATCTGTCCTACGAGCAGTACTTT. This encodes CASTTPGYLSYEQYF.

This clonotype was observed at least ten times. The genes are TRBV7-9 and TRBJ2-1; D possibly corresponds to TRBD1 (6 bases). Trimming shortened V by 0 bases and J by 9 bases, and 6 bases separated the two germline ends. CDR1 and CDR2 from the germline V gene are SEHNR and FQNEAQ (reference sequence). The CDR3 loop spans 12 amino acids. The CDR3 DNA reads TGTGCCAGCAGCTTAGCGGGGGCTGAGCAGTTCTTC. Protein: CASSLAGAEQFF.

The table lists this clonotype with a few counts. This chain connects TRBV4-3 to TRBJ2-7, with TRBD1 as a possible D gene (5 bases). Trimming removed 1 base at V and 2 bases at J, with 12 bases between. CDR1 is LGHNA and CDR2 is YSLEER in the germline V gene. There are 15 residues in the CDR3. In DNA, the CDR3 is TGCGCCAGCAGCCAAGTGGGCAGGGCGACCTACGAGCAGTACTTC. It translates to CASSQVGRATYEQYF.

The chain joins TRBV27 to TRBJ1-4; unclear D gene. V dropped 6 bases and J dropped 7 bases, with 6 bases sitting between them. This CDR3 has 11 residues. CDR1 and CDR2 (germline): MNHEY, SMNVEV (reference sequence). This CDR3 reads CASRRIEKLFF. The CDR3 DNA follows: TGTGCCAGCAGGAGAATTGAAAAACTGTTTTTT. Variable domain in full (rest from reference TRBV27 and TRBJ1-4): EAQVTQNPRYLITVTGKKLTVTCSQNMNHEYMSWYRQDPGLGLRQIYYSMNVEVTDKGDVPEGYKVSRKEKRNFPLILESPSPNQTSLYFCASRRIEKLFFGSGTQLSVL.

In this sample, this clonotype turned up many times. The chain employs TRBV12-5 and TRBJ2-3; the match to TRBD1 covers 9 bases. V shed 1 base, J shed 5 bases, and the junction held 4 bases outside the gene matches. The CDR3 covers 15 residues. In germline, CDR1 is LGHNT, CDR2 FRNRAP. CDR3 nucleotide sequence: TGTGCTAGTGGTTTGGGGACAGGGGTCCGAGATACGCAGTATTTT. Its protein is CASGLGTGVRDTQYF.

V gene TRBV10-3 combines with J gene TRBJ2-1, with 7 positions matching TRBD2. The length of the CDR3 is 19 residues. V was pared by 2 bases and J by 12 bases, with 25 bases of the junction left unmatched. The germline CDR1 and CDR2 sequences are ENHRY and SYGVKD. For the CDR3, the DNA is TGTGCCATCAGTGAGAGCACAATAAGAAGTAGCGGGCTTTTGTTCGGGCAGTTCTTC. Its protein is CAISESTIRSSGLLFGQFF.